These 12 T cell receptor beta chains were all obtained from the same sample, sequenced in a study of cytomegalovirus exposure and HLA in healthy donors. It was with 60 Vbeta and 13 Jbeta primers that the PCR ran. Assay used: immunoSEQ multiplex PCR; TCRdb lists only in-frame clones, some missing. The data contain fewer than 110,000 clones, about 80% of them singletons. The sequenced material came from PBMCs. All receptors come from a young man in good health and CMV-seropositive.

The chain has TRBV5-8 and TRBJ1-2; perhaps TRBD1 as D (5 bases). Germline V CDR1 and CDR2: SGHTS, YDEGEE. This CDR3 contains 18 residues. V lost 3 bases to trimming and J lost 6 bases, with 27 bases between them. The CDR3 DNA follows: TGTGCCAGCAGCTCCTCGGGTTTCGGGGGGTCGTTGGTGCATGGCTACACCTTC. It encodes CASSSSGFGGSLVHGYTF.

This rearrangement joins TRBV7-9 to TRBJ1-1; no clear D gene. Germline V gene data show CDR1 as SEHNR and CDR2 as FQNEAQ (reference sequence). V was clipped by 2 bases and J by 6 bases, with 13 bases between them. The CDR3 runs 14 residues. The CDR3 bases are TGTGCCAGCAGCTTAACCAGACATCCCGCTGAAGCTTTCTTT. Encoded protein: CASSLTRHPAEAFF.

V and J are TRBV5-5 and TRBJ1-2; 10 nucleotides match TRBD1. This CDR3 contains 14 residues. CDR1 is SGHKS and CDR2 is YYEKEE in the germline V gene (reference sequence). V lost 5 bases, J lost 8 bases, and 9 bases stayed unmatched. The CDR3 DNA sequence: TGTGCCAGCAGACCGACAGGGGGCACGGGCGGCTACACCTTC. It yields the protein CASRPTGGTGGYTF.

The table lists this clone with a few counts. J is TRBJ2-3 and V is TRBV4-1; D possibly corresponds to TRBD2 (7 bases). From germline, CDR1 is MGHRA and CDR2 YSYEKL. This CDR3 has 16 amino acids. Trimming left V 0 bases short and J 4 bases short, with 14 bases between. The CDR3, as DNA: TGCGCCAGCAGCCAAGAAAGGGGGGGAGGGCCAGATACGCAGTATTTT. It encodes CASSQERGGGPDTQYF.

The chain uses TRBV5-4 and TRBJ2-5, with 7 bases lining up with TRBD1. This CDR3 has 14 residues. V was clipped by 4 bases and J by 2 bases; unmatched bases: 5. CDR1 SGHNT and CDR2 YYREEE come from the germline V gene (reference sequence). In DNA form, the CDR3 reads TGTGCCAGCAGCGTAGGGACAGTTCAAGAGACCCAGTACTTC. Encoded protein: CASSVGTVQETQYF.

The V call is TRBV5-1, the J call TRBJ2-3; D may be TRBD1 (5 bases). Trimming cost V 0 bases and J 3 bases, with 20 bases left between them. Germline V gene sequence: CDR1 SGHRS, CDR2 YFSETQ. This CDR3 has 18 amino acids. The CDR3 is CASSLAHRARTRTDTQYF. The CDR3 DNA follows: TGCGCCAGCAGCTTGGCCCACAGAGCACGGACACGGACAGATACGCAGTATTTT.

The J gene is TRBJ2-3, the V gene TRBV19; weak D call: TRBD1 (6 bases). This CDR3 comprises 15 residues. V dropped 6 bases and J dropped 3 bases, with 16 bases sitting between them. CDR1 LNHDA and CDR2 SQIVND come from the germline V gene (reference sequence). CDR3 amino acids: CASSPGLGGTDTQYF. CDR3 bases: TGTGCCAGTAGCCCGGGGCTAGGGGGAACAGATACGCAGTATTTT.

This clone turned up a few times. Other DNA sequences in the same sample also yield this CDR3. The rearrangement joins TRBV6-1 to TRBJ2-3, with 12 bases that match TRBD2. After removal of 6 bases from V and 4 bases from J, the junction contained 5 bases not matched to a gene. The germline CDR1 and CDR2 sequences are MNHNS and SASEGT. This CDR3 region has 15 residues. The CDR3 sequence: CASSELAGGPDTQYF. The DNA of the CDR3 is TGTGCCAGCAGCGAGCTAGCGGGGGGGCCAGATACGCAGTATTTT.

The V and J genes are TRBV7-2 and TRBJ2-2; D perhaps matches TRBD2 (5 bases). The CDR3 is made up of 16 amino acids. CDR1 SGHTA and CDR2 FQGNSA come from the germline V gene. The V and J ends lost 3 bases and 1 base respectively, with 12 bases between them. CDR3 sequence (DNA): TGTGCCAGCAGCTTCCACCTAGCCCTGAACACCGGGGAGCTGTTTTTT. This sequence encodes CASSFHLALNTGELFF.

The CDR3 here is CARREGNSNQPQHF. For the CDR3, the DNA is TGTGCCAGAAGGGAGGGTAATAGCAATCAGCCCCAGCATTTT. The chain links TRBV5-3 to TRBJ1-5; D is undetermined. TRBV5-3 is flagged as an ORF with uncertain function. CDR3 length equals 14 residues. Trimming removed 5 bases from V and 0 bases from J, with 9 bases in between.

The rearrangement joins TRBV6-5 to TRBJ1-2; maybe TRBD1 (5 bases). CDR1 and CDR2 from the germline V gene are MNHEY and SVGAGI. The CDR3 is 14 amino acids. V shed 2 bases and J shed 4 bases, with 11 bases lying between them. CDR3 protein: CASSYLDSLYGYTF. The CDR3 nucleotides are TGTGCCAGCAGTTACCTCGACAGCCTCTATGGCTACACCTTC.

In its sample, this clone was seen a few times. The rearrangement uses TRBV30 and TRBJ1-4; D unclear. The V and J ends lost 1 base and 0 bases respectively, with 6 bases between them. CDR1 is GTSNPN and CDR2 is SVGIG in the germline V gene (reference sequence). The CDR3 is 14 residues long. CDR3 in amino acids: CAWSGGATNEKLFF. The DNA for the CDR3 is TGTGCCTGGAGTGGCGGGGCAACTAATGAAAAACTGTTTTTT.